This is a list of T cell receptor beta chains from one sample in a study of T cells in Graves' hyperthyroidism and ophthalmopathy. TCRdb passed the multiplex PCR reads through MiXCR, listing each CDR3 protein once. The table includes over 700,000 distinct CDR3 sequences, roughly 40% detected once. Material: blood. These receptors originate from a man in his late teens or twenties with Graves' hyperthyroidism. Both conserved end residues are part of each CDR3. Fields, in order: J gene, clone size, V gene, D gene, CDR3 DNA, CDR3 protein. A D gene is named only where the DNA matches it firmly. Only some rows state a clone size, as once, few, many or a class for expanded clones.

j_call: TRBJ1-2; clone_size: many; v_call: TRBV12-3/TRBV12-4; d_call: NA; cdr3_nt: TGTGCCAGCGGCACCTACTATGGCTACACCTTC; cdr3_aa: CASGTYYGYTF
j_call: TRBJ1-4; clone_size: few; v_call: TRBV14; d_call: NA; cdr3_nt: TGTGCCAGCAGCCGGGGAGGGATAAATGAAAAACTGTTTTTT; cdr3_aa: CASSRGGINEKLFF
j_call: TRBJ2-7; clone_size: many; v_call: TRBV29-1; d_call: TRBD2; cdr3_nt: TGCAGCGTCCGACAGGTTCTAGCGGGCGAGCAGTACTTC; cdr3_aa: CSVRQVLAGEQYF
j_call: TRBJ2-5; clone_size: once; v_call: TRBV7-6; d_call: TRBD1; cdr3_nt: TGTGCCAGCAGCTTAGAACAGGGGTACCCAGAGACCCAGTACTTC; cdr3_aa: CASSLEQGYPETQYF
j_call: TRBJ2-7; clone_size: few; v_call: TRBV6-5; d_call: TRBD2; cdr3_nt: TGTGCCAGCAGTCTTTCTAGCGGGAGTGTCTGGTACGAGCAGTACTTC; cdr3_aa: CASSLSSGSVWYEQYF
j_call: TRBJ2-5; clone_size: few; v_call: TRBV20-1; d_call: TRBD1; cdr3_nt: TGCAGTGCTTGGGACAGGGGGCCAGGGGAGACCCAGTACTTC; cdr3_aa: CSAWDRGPGETQYF
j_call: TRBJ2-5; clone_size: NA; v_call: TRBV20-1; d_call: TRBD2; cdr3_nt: TGCTGTGCTAGAGGGGCTAGCGGCAACCAAGAGACCCAGTACTTC; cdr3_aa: CCARGASGNQETQYF
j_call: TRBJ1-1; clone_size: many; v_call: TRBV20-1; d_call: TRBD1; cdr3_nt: TGCAGTGCTAGTCGGACAGGGTACACTGAAGCTTTCTTT; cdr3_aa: CSASRTGYTEAFF
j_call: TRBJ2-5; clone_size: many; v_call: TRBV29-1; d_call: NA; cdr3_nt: TGCAGCGTTGAAGGCTACTGGGCAGAGACCCAGTACTTC; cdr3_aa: CSVEGYWAETQYF
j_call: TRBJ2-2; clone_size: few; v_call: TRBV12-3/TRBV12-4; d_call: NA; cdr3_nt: TGTGCCAGCACCACAACTGGAGGGGCAGGAAACACCGGGGAGCTGTTTTTT; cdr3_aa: CASTTTGGAGNTGELFF
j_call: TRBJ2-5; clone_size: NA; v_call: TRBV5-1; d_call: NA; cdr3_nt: TGCGCCAGCAGCGGGAGACAGAAAGAGACCCAGTACTTC; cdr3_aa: CASSGRQKETQYF
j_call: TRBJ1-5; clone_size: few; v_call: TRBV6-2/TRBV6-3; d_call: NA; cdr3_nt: TGTGCCAGCAGGCTACGAAGTAGCAATCAGCCCCAGCATTTT; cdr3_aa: CASRLRSSNQPQHF
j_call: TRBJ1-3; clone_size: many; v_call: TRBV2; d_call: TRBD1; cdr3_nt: TGTGCCAGCAGTAATGGACAGGGCTCTGGAAACACCATATATTTT; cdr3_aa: CASSNGQGSGNTIYF
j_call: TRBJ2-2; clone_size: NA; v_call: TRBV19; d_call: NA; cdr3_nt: TGTGCCAGTAGTATAGGGCCAGTAACGAACACCGGGGAGCTGTTTTTT; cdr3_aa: CASSIGPVTNTGELFF
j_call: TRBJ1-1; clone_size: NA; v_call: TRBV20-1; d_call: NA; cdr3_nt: TGCAGTGCTACCCCAGCCCCTATCGTCATGAACACTGAAGCTCTCTTT; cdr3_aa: CSATPAPIVMNTEALF
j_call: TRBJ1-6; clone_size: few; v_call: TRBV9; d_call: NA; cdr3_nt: TGTGCCAGCAGCCAGAGTAGAGATTCACCCCTCCACTTT; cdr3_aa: CASSQSRDSPLHF
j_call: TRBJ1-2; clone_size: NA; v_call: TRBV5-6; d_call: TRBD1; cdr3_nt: TGTGCCAGCAGCTCGACAGGGAGCGAAGCTAACTATGGCTACACCTTC; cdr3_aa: CASSSTGSEANYGYTF
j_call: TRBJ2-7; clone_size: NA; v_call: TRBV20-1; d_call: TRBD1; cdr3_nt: TGCAGTGCTAGATACAGGGGGCTGGTCGAGCAGTACTTC; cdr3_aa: CSARYRGLVEQYF
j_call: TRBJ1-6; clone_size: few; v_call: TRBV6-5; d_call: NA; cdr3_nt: TGTGCCAGCAGTTACGGGATGTATTCACCCCTCCACTTT; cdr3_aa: CASSYGMYSPLHF
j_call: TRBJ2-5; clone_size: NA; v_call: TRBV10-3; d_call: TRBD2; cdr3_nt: TGTGCCATCAGTGAGGATGGGGGACTAGCGGGAGAGACCCAGTACTTC; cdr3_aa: CAISEDGGLAGETQYF
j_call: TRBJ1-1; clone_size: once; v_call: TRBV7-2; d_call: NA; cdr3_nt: TGCGCCAGCAGCCAAGCCTGGGGCAGTGAAGCTTTCTTT; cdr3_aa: CASSQAWGSEAFF
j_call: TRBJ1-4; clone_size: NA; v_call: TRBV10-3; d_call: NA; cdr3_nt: TGTGCCATCAGTGAGCAGGGACTTCCTAATGAAAAACTGTTTTTT; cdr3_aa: CAISEQGLPNEKLFF
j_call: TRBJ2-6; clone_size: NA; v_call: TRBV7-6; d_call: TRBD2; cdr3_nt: TGTGCCAGCAGCCGAGGCCGGGGGGACTATGGGGCCAACGTCCTGACTTTC; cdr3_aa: CASSRGRGDYGANVLTF
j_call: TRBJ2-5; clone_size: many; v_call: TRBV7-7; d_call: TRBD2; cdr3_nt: TGTGCTAGCAGCTTCGGGGAGGGCGGGACCCAGTACTTC; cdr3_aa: CASSFGEGGTQYF
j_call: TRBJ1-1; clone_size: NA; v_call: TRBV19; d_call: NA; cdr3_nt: TGTGCCAGCAGCCAAGATAAAGAACTGAACACTGAAGCTTTCTTT; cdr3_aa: CASSQDKELNTEAFF
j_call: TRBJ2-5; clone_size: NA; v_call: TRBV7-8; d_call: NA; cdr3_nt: TGTGCTAGCAGCTTAGCGTTGGGTTCGGGCGAGACCCAGTACTTC; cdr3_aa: CASSLALGSGETQYF
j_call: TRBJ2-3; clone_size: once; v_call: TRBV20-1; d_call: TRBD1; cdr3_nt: TGCAGTGCTAGAGAAAGTACAGGGGTAGACACAGATACGCAGTATTTT; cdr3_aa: CSARESTGVDTDTQYF
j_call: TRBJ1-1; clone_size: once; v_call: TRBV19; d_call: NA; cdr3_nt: TGTGCCAGTAGTAAACCCCGACAGGAAAGCACTGAAGCTTTCTTT; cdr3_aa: CASSKPRQESTEAFF
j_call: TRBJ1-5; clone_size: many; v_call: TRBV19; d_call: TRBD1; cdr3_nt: TGTGCCAGTAGTTCGGACAGGGTAGCTGAGCCCCAGCATTTT; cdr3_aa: CASSSDRVAEPQHF
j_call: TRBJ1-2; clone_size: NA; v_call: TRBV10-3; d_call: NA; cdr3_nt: TGTGCCATCAGCGTGTCCGAGGGCTATGGCTACACCTTC; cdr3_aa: CAISVSEGYGYTF
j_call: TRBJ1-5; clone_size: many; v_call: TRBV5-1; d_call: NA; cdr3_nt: TGCGCCAGCAGCTTGTTCGGGTCGGGTTCGCCCCAGCATTTT; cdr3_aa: CASSLFGSGSPQHF
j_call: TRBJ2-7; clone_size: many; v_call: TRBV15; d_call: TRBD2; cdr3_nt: TGTGCCACCAGCAGAGTAGCGGGAGGTATCTACGAGCAGTACTTC; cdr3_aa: CATSRVAGGIYEQYF
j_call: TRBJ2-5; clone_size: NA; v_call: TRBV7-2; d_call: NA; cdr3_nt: TGTGCCAGCAGCTTAGCGGGGGTCGGTTCGAGAGTAAAGACCCAGTACTTC; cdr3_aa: CASSLAGVGSRVKTQYF
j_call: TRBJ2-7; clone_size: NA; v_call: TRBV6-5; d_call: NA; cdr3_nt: TGTGCCAGCAGTTACAGGGAAGGAAGGGAGCAGTACTTC; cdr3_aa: CASSYREGREQYF
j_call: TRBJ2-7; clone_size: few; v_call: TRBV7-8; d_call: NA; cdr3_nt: TGTGCCAGCAGAGATGGGGATCCAGGGAACGAGCAGTACTTC; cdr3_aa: CASRDGDPGNEQYF
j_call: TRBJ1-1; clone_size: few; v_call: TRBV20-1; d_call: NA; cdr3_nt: TGCAGTGCTGCCCCATTGGGGCGGGGGGACACTGAAGCTTTCTTT; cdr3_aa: CSAAPLGRGDTEAFF
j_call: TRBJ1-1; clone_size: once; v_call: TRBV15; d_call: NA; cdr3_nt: TGTGCCACCAGCAGCGTTAGAAACACTGAAGCTTTCTTT; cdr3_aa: CATSSVRNTEAFF
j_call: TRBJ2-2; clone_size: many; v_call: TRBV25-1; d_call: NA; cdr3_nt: TGTGCCAGCAGTGACAGGGGGGTGAACACCGGGGAGCTGTTTTTT; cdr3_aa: CASSDRGVNTGELFF
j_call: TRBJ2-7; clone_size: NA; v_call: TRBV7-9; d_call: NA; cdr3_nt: TGTGCCAGCGCACTCGGCCGGGACACCGCCTACGAGCAGTACTTC; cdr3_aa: CASALGRDTAYEQYF
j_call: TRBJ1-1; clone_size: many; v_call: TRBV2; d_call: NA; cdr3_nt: TGTGCCAGTGGCCCTTTAGGGGGGAACACTGAAGCTTTCTTT; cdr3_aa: CASGPLGGNTEAFF
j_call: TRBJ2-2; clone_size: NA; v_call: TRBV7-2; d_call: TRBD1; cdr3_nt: TGTGCCAGCAGCCCAGACAGGGATAACACCGGGGAGCTGTTTTTT; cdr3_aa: CASSPDRDNTGELFF
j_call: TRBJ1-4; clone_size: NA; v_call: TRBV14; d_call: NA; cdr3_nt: TGTGCCAGCAGCCACGGTATCGGTTATGAAAAACTGTTTTTT; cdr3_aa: CASSHGIGYEKLFF
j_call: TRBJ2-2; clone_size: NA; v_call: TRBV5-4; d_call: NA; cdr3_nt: TGTGCCAGCAGGGAGTTCACCGGGGAGCTGTTTTTT; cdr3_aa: CASREFTGELFF
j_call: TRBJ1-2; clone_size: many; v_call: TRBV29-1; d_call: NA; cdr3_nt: TGCAGCTCTTTTGGGGGGCGACACGATTATGGCTACACCTTC; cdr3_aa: CSSFGGRHDYGYTF
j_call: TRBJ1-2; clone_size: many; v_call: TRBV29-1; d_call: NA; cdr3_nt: TGCAGCGTGGATGGCTACACCTTC; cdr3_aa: CSVDGYTF
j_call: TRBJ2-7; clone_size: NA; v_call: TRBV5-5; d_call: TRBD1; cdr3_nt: TGTGCCAGCAGCCGATCCGGGACAGGAGCCTACGAGCAGTACTTC; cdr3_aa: CASSRSGTGAYEQYF
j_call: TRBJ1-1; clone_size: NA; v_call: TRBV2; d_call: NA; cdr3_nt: TGTGCCAGCGAAGCAGATCGGACAGCTGAAGCTTTCTTT; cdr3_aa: CASEADRTAEAFF
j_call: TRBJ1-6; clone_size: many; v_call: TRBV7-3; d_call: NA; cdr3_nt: TGTGCCAGCAGCTCTTCGACTGCGGGCAATTCACCCCTCCACTTT; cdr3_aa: CASSSSTAGNSPLHF
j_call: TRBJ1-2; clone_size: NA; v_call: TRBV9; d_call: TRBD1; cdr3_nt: TGTGCCAGCAGCGTAGAGGGGACAGACCACTATGGCTACACCTTC; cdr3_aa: CASSVEGTDHYGYTF
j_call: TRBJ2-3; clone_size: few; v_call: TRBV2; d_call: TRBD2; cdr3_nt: TGTGCCAGCAGGATGGGACTAGCGCATAGCACAGATACGCAGTATTTT; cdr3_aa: CASRMGLAHSTDTQYF
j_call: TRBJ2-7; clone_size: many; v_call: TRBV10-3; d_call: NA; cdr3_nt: TGTGCCAGCAGCAAGACCGACGAGCAGTACTTC; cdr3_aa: CASSKTDEQYF